The 16 T cell receptor beta chains presented below share a single source sample, sequenced in a study of T-cell reconstitution after alpha-beta-depleted transplantation in children. Unique molecular identifiers tagged the TCRbeta library. In TCRdb, the PCR reads were re-called with MiXCR into one record per CDR3 protein. The sample holds 700,000 to 950,000 distinct CDR3 sequences; 15% to 20% are singletons and the top ten take approximately 5%. The sequenced sample was PBMCs, mostly from graft donor cells, obtained 360 days after TCRalphabeta/CD19-depleted stem cell transplant. These receptors all come from a male patient younger than 18 who had a stem cell transplant for acute lymphoblastic leukemia, so the T cells may come from the graft donor.

The chain has TRBV7-9 and TRBJ2-7; 7 bases agree with TRBD1. Trimming at V came to 3 bases and at J to 5 bases, leaving 10 bases not matched to a gene. CDR3 length: 15 amino acids. Per the germline V gene, CDR1 is SEHNR and CDR2 is FQNEAQ (reference sequence). DNA of the CDR3: TGTGCCAGCAGCTTCAGAAGGGGGCCAACCGACGAGCAGTACTTC. This translates into CASSFRRGPTDEQYF. The whole variable domain, remainder taken from reference TRBV7-9 and TRBJ2-7, is DTGVSQNPRHKITKRGQNVTFRCDPISEHNRLYWYRQTLGQGPEFLTYFQNEAQLEKSRLLSDRFSAERPKGSFSTLEIQRTEQGDSAMYLCASSFRRGPTDEQYFGPGTRLTVT.

The chain couples TRBV5-1 to TRBJ1-5; D may be TRBD1 (5 bases). The germline V gene has CDR1 SGHRS and CDR2 YFSETQ. CDR3 length equals 15 residues. Trimming took 2 bases from V and 8 from J, leaving 17 bases between them. The CDR3 sequence: CASSFGDSLSEPQHF. As DNA, the CDR3 is TGCGCCAGCAGCTTTGGCGACAGCCTTTCGGAGCCCCAGCATTTT. Together with reference TRBV5-1 and TRBJ1-5, the CDR3 gives the full variable domain: KAGVTQTPRYLIKTRGQQVTLSCSPISGHRSVSWYQQTPGQGLQFLFEYFSETQRNKGNFPGRFSGRQFSNSRSEMNVSTLELGDSALYLCASSFGDSLSEPQHFGDGTRLSIL.

This clonotype was seen only a few times. One end of the junction varies from germline; a read error may be responsible. The rearrangement uses TRBV5-1 and TRBJ2-7; D gene ambiguous. The CDR3 is made up of 17 amino acids. From germline, CDR1 is SGHRS and CDR2 YFSETQ. CDR3 DNA sequence: TGCGTCAGCAGCTCCGACCCTCTTCCTCCTGCCAACCACGAGCAGTACTTC. Translation: CVSSSDPLPPANHEQYF. The whole variable domain, remainder taken from reference TRBV5-1 and TRBJ2-7, is KAGVTQTPRYLIKTRGQQVTLSCSPISGHRSVSWYQQTPGQGLQFLFEYFSETQRNKGNFPGRFSGRQFSNSRSEMNVSTLELGDSALYLCVSSSDPLPPANHEQYFGPGTRLTVT.

This clonotype has only one observation. The rearrangement uses TRBV4-2 and TRBJ1-1; D is uncertain. This CDR3 spans 16 amino acids. Trimming left V 0 bases short and J 5 bases short, with 16 bases between. Germline V lookup: CDR1 LGHNA, CDR2 YNFKEQ. The CDR3 DNA follows: TGTGCCAGCAGCCAAGATAAGAAGTGGGTTGGAACTGAAGCTTTCTTT. Translation gives CASSQDKKWVGTEAFF.

This clonotype was detected only a few times. The chain's CDR3 is CASSHRIVAGAVTKTDTQYF. CDR3 nucleotides: TGCGCCAGCAGCCACCGGATCGTAGCGGGAGCCGTTACGAAGACAGATACGCAGTATTTT. V and J are TRBV4-1 and TRBJ2-3; 9 bases are a match to TRBD2. The CDR3 runs 20 residues. The V gene's germline CDR1 is MGHRA and CDR2 YSYEKL. With 3 bases clipped from V and 3 bases from J, the junction kept 19 bases outside the gene matches.

The CDR3 protein is CASSLGIGPTGELFF. CDR3 sequence (DNA): TGTGCCAGCAGCTTAGGGATTGGCCCCACCGGGGAGCTGTTTTTT. V gene TRBV7-9 combines with J gene TRBJ2-2; no firm D call. V was cut by 1 base and J by 4 bases, with 10 bases left in between. The CDR3 length is 15 residues. Germline V gene sequence: CDR1 SEHNR, CDR2 FQNEAQ (reference sequence). The complete variable domain, with remaining parts taken from reference TRBV7-9 and TRBJ2-2, reads DTGVSQNPRHKITKRGQNVTFRCDPISEHNRLYWYRQTLGQGPEFLTYFQNEAQLEKSRLLSDRFSAERPKGSFSTLEIQRTEQGDSAMYLCASSLGIGPTGELFFGEGSRLTVL.

There are many counts of this clonotype. The rearrangement links TRBV5-1 to TRBJ2-7; TRBD1 matches 11 bases. V shed 2 bases, J shed 5 bases, and the junction held 3 bases outside the gene matches. Germline V lookup: CDR1 SGHRS, CDR2 YFSETQ. CDR3 length: 14 amino acids. The CDR3 spells CASSLGTGGDEQYF. The CDR3, as DNA: TGCGCCAGCAGCTTAGGGACAGGGGGGGACGAGCAGTACTTC. The entire variable domain, with the rest obtained from reference TRBV5-1 and TRBJ2-7, is as follows: KAGVTQTPRYLIKTRGQQVTLSCSPISGHRSVSWYQQTPGQGLQFLFEYFSETQRNKGNFPGRFSGRQFSNSRSEMNVSTLELGDSALYLCASSLGTGGDEQYFGPGTRLTVT.

Regarding this clonotype: A read error may explain this, as a much larger clone is one base away. The chain couples TRBV27 to TRBJ2-3; D not resolved. The CDR3 totals 12 residues. Germline V gene sequence: CDR1 MNHEY, CDR2 SMNVEV (reference sequence). Deletions cut 5 bases from V and 4 bases from J, with 7 bases between. CDR3 nucleotides: TGTGCCAGCAGTACCCAGTCAGATACGCAGTATTTT. Protein sequence: CASSTQSDTQYF.

The chain carries TRBV18 and TRBJ1-2; tentatively, D is TRBD1 (5 bases). Trimming cost V 0 bases and J 11 bases, with 13 bases left between them. The CDR3 has 13 residues. In germline, CDR1 is KGHSH, CDR2 LQKENI. CDR3 bases: TGTGCCAGCTCACCACCCGAGTCCGGGGCTTACACCTTC. Amino acid sequence: CASSPPESGAYTF.

This clonotype was observed at least ten times. The chain combines TRBV20-1 with TRBJ1-4; D not certain. Trimming pared 0 bases from V and 4 bases from J, leaving 15 bases between. The CDR3 extends over 16 amino acids. Germline V gene lookup returns CDR1 DFQATT and CDR2 SNEGSKA (reference sequence). The CDR3 spells CSARDSEAQVNEKLFF. DNA for the CDR3: TGCAGTGCTAGAGATTCGGAGGCGCAGGTTAATGAAAAACTGTTTTTT.

This chain connects TRBV7-9 to TRBJ1-4, with D unclear. This CDR3 is 14 amino acids long. The V gene's germline CDR1 is SEHNR and CDR2 FQNEAQ (reference sequence). The V gene lost 6 bases and the J gene lost 4 bases, with 12 bases spanning the gap. This CDR3 is CASSFQEVNEKLFF. The CDR3, as DNA: TGTGCCAGCAGTTTTCAGGAGGTTAATGAAAAACTGTTTTTT.

This clonotype was seen only a few times. The rearrangement joins TRBV6-1 to TRBJ2-5; a possible D gene is TRBD2 (5 bases). Trimming left V 1 base short and J 3 bases short, with 6 bases between. Germline values: CDR1 MNHNS, CDR2 SASEGT. This CDR3 spans 13 amino acids. CDR3 in amino acids: CASSEVGKETQYF. The DNA of the CDR3 is TGTGCCAGCAGTGAAGTCGGGAAAGAGACCCAGTACTTC.

The V and J genes are TRBV7-9 and TRBJ2-1; D possibly uses TRBD1 or TRBD2 (5 bases each). The germline CDR1 and CDR2 sequences are SEHNR and FQNEAQ (reference sequence). Between the trimmed V and J ends, which lost 7 bases and 2 bases, there was a span of 15 bases. The CDR3 sequence is 15 residues long. The CDR3 nucleotides read TGTGCCAGCACCCCCCGGGACCGAACCTACAATGAGCAGTTCTTC. This gives the protein CASTPRDRTYNEQFF. Filled out from reference TRBV7-9 and TRBJ2-1, the complete variable domain reads DTGVSQNPRHKITKRGQNVTFRCDPISEHNRLYWYRQTLGQGPEFLTYFQNEAQLEKSRLLSDRFSAERPKGSFSTLEIQRTEQGDSAMYLCASTPRDRTYNEQFFGPGTRLTVL.

J is TRBJ2-1 and V is TRBV14, with 13 bases that match TRBD2. The CDR3 is 23 residues long. V gave up 4 bases and J gave up 0 bases; unmatched junction bases: 21. Germline CDR1 and CDR2: SGHDN and FVKESK. The CDR3, as DNA: TGTGCCAGCAGCCCCCCTGACAGGGGGCAGGGACTAGCGGGACATAGCTCCTACAATGAGCAGTTCTTC. Translated: CASSPPDRGQGLAGHSSYNEQFF.

This clonotype was observed a single time. The rearrangement joins TRBV5-1 to TRBJ1-2; D gene ambiguous. Germline assignment: CDR1 SGHRS and CDR2 YFSETQ. CDR3 size: 15 residues. Trimming cost V 4 bases and J 8 bases, with 21 bases left between them. This CDR3 reads CASSLSGLKGRGYTF. CDR3 nucleotides: TGCGCCAGCAGCCTATCCGGACTCAAAGGCAGGGGCTACACCTTC.

This clonotype was seen a handful of times. This rearrangement joins TRBV5-1 to TRBJ2-1; D is unclear. Trimming shortened V by 1 base and J by 4 bases, and 15 bases separated the two germline ends. Germline V lookup: CDR1 SGHRS, CDR2 YFSETQ. The CDR3 has 16 residues. The CDR3 DNA reads TGCGCCAGCAGCTTGAGCTTGGAACTGCTATACAATGAGCAGTTCTTC. Protein: CASSLSLELLYNEQFF.